These 24 T cell receptor beta chains were all obtained from the same sample, sequenced in a study of blood T cell repertoires in COVID-19. Produced via immunoSEQ multiplex PCR; TCRdb's table is partial and in-frame only. The data show approximately 150,000 clones, roughly 87% seen once. Input material: peripheral blood. The receptors originated from a man between 65 and 85 years old with acute or convalescent COVID-19.

V usage is TRBV24-1 and J usage is TRBJ1-2; D is perhaps TRBD1 (5 bases). This CDR3 spans 15 amino acids. The V end lost 1 base, the J end lost 5 bases, and 13 bases lay between the germline ends. Germline V lookup: CDR1 KGHDR, CDR2 SFDVKD. The CDR3 loop reads CATSDFRGGGYGYTF. The CDR3 nucleotides read TGTGCCACCAGTGATTTTAGGGGCGGTGGGTATGGCTACACCTTC.

A single count supports this clone. The chain links TRBV5-5 to TRBJ1-1, with 7 bases identical to TRBD1. The ends lost 4 bases at V and 1 base at J; junction bases unmatched: 7. The CDR3 sequence is 15 residues long. Germline CDR1 is SGHKS and CDR2 is YYEKEE (reference sequence). As DNA, the CDR3 is TGTGCCAGCAGCGCCCCCGGGACAGAGAACACTGAAGCTTTCTTT. The encoded protein is CASSAPGTENTEAFF.

The chain employs TRBV19 and TRBJ1-5; 7 bases are a match to TRBD1. CDR1 and CDR2 (germline): LNHDA, SQIVND (reference sequence). CDR3 length: 16 residues. The V gene end was trimmed by 5 bases and the J gene end by 3 bases; junction bases not matched to a gene: 10. The CDR3 here is CASSPPTGTINQPQHF. CDR3 sequence (DNA): TGTGCCAGTAGTCCACCGACAGGGACAATCAATCAGCCCCAGCATTTT.

This chain joins TRBV6-5 and TRBJ1-1; no reliable D call. CDR3 size: 14 residues. CDR1 is MNHEY and CDR2 is SVGAGI in the germline V gene. Trimming shortened V by 8 bases and J by 0 bases, and 13 bases separated the two germline ends. DNA of the CDR3: TGTGCCAGCCCCTCCGGGGAAGTGAACACTGAAGCTTTCTTT. This sequence encodes CASPSGEVNTEAFF.

CDR3 sequence reads: CASSPGQVPNQPQHF. The CDR3 coding sequence is TGTGCCAGCAGCCCGGGACAGGTTCCTAATCAGCCCCAGCATTTT. The V and J genes are TRBV3-1 (or the pseudogene TRBV3-2) and TRBJ1-5; TRBD1 agrees at 8 bases. Germline CDR1 and CDR2: LGHDT and YNNKEL (reference sequence). J lost 4 bases, V lost 4 bases, and 6 bases had no gene match. The CDR3 is 15 amino acids.

This clone has a single count. The rearrangement joins TRBV27 to TRBJ2-3; D not resolved. The CDR3 has 14 amino acids. Trimming stripped 3 bases from V and 0 bases from J, with 7 bases between. Looked up from germline, CDR1 is MNHEY and CDR2 is SMNVEV (reference sequence). The CDR3 coding sequence is TGTGCCAGCAGTTTGTTCCGGAGCACAGATACGCAGTATTTT. Translated: CASSLFRSTDTQYF.

The rearrangement joins TRBV4-2 to TRBJ1-5, with 10 bases aligning to TRBD1. From germline, CDR1 is LGHNA and CDR2 YNFKEQ. V lost 2 bases, J lost 6 bases, and 4 bases stayed unmatched. This CDR3 has 15 residues. CDR3 amino acids: CASSQPGTGAQPQHF. The CDR3 DNA sequence: TGTGCCAGCAGCCAACCCGGGACAGGGGCTCAGCCCCAGCATTTT.

This clone was picked up a small number of times. The chain carries TRBV28 and TRBJ1-5; D ambiguous. V lost 5 bases to trimming and J lost 3 bases, with 8 bases between them. CDR3 length equals 13 residues. CDR1 is MDHEN, CDR2 SYDVKM, per germline. In DNA, the CDR3 is TGTGCCAGCAGTCGACATTCCAATCAGCCCCAGCATTTT. This gives the protein CASSRHSNQPQHF.

V usage is TRBV5-1 and J usage is TRBJ2-1, with D possibly matching TRBD1 (5 bases). V was shortened by 0 bases and J by 4 bases, with 11 bases between the two germline ends. The CDR3 sequence is 15 residues long. CDR1 SGHRS and CDR2 YFSETQ come from the germline V gene. The DNA of the CDR3 is TGCGCCAGCAGCTTGGTGCAGGGTTTTTACAATGAGCAGTTCTTC. It specifies CASSLVQGFYNEQFF. The full variable domain, its missing parts supplied by reference TRBV5-1 and TRBJ2-1, is KAGVTQTPRYLIKTRGQQVTLSCSPISGHRSVSWYQQTPGQGLQFLFEYFSETQRNKGNFPGRFSGRQFSNSRSEMNVSTLELGDSALYLCASSLVQGFYNEQFFGPGTRLTVL.

This sequence joins TRBV28 and TRBJ2-7; D might be TRBD1 (6 bases). V was cut by 10 bases and J by 1 base, with 11 bases left in between. Germline CDR1 and CDR2: MDHEN and SYDVKM. There are 12 residues in the CDR3. DNA for the CDR3: TGTGCCATAACAGGGACGTCCTACGAGCAGTACTTC. Encoded protein: CAITGTSYEQYF.

This chain connects TRBV28 to TRBJ2-7, with 8 bases aligning to TRBD2. This CDR3 contains 15 residues. Germline V CDR1 and CDR2: MDHEN, SYDVKM. V was clipped by 6 bases and J by 2 bases; unmatched bases: 9. Written as DNA, the CDR3 is TGTGCCAGCAGCCTTTTCGGGGGGGGCACCTACGAGCAGTACTTC. Translation gives CASSLFGGGTYEQYF.

The chain combines TRBV5-4 with TRBJ2-3, with 9 bases fitting TRBD1. The CDR3 sequence is 16 residues long. V shed 1 base and J 9 bases; nucleotides not matched to a gene: 12. CDR1 and CDR2 from the germline V gene are SGHNT and YYREEE (reference sequence). The CDR3 region has the DNA TGTGCCAGCAGCTTGAATAGACAGGGGGGCCGGGGCACGCAGTATTTT. Its translation: CASSLNRQGGRGTQYF.

In this sample, this clone turned up once. This chain's CDR3 is CASRSTGTNEKLFF. In DNA form, the CDR3 reads TGTGCCAGCAGGTCGACAGGGACAAATGAAAAACTGTTTTTT. This chain uses TRBV2 with TRBJ1-4, with 7 bases that match TRBD1. From germline, CDR1 is SNHLY and CDR2 FYNNEI. J lost 5 bases, V lost 6 bases, and 6 bases had no gene match. The length of the CDR3 is 14 residues.

This chain links TRBV27 with TRBJ2-2, with D possibly TRBD1 on 6 matching bases. Trimming removed 2 bases at V and 0 bases at J, with 13 bases between. The CDR3 runs 17 residues. CDR1 is MNHEY, CDR2 SMNVEV, per germline (reference sequence). CDR3 sequence: CASSLLLDSANTGELFF. The CDR3 DNA reads as TGTGCCAGCAGTTTACTATTGGACAGCGCGAACACCGGGGAGCTGTTTTTT.

The genes are TRBV5-1 and TRBJ1-1, with unresolved D. Trimming pared 4 bases from V and 1 base from J, leaving 14 bases between. The V gene's germline CDR1 is SGHRS and CDR2 YFSETQ. The CDR3 extends over 15 amino acids. The CDR3 loop reads CASSPMLLGNTEAFF. The CDR3 DNA follows: TGCGCCAGCAGCCCTATGCTGCTAGGGAACACTGAAGCTTTCTTT. Full variable domain (outside the CDR3, taken from reference TRBV5-1 and TRBJ1-1): KAGVTQTPRYLIKTRGQQVTLSCSPISGHRSVSWYQQTPGQGLQFLFEYFSETQRNKGNFPGRFSGRQFSNSRSEMNVSTLELGDSALYLCASSPMLLGNTEAFFGQGTRLTVV.

The chain links TRBV6-5 to TRBJ1-6; D may be TRBD1 (5 bases). V lost 8 bases, J lost 5 bases, and 13 bases lay in between. Germline assignment: CDR1 MNHEY and CDR2 SVGAGI. The CDR3 totals 14 residues. The CDR3 nucleotides read TGTGCCAGCGGAGCGGGGCGGAATAATTCACCCCTCCACTTT. Protein sequence: CASGAGRNNSPLHF.

V usage is TRBV28 and J usage is TRBJ1-2, with 11 bases fitting TRBD1. CDR1 MDHEN and CDR2 SYDVKM come from the germline V gene. The CDR3 totals 15 residues. The J segment lost 7 bases and the V segment lost 5 bases, leaving 9 bases of the junction unmatched. In DNA form, the CDR3 reads TGTGCCAGCAGTGCCTCGGGACAGGGGGTCGGTGGCTACACCTTC. Protein: CASSASGQGVGGYTF.

The chain combines TRBV28 with TRBJ1-2, with D tentatively TRBD1 (6 bases). The CDR3 totals 15 residues. The germline gives CDR1 MDHEN, CDR2 SYDVKM. The V gene lost 6 bases and the J gene lost 4 bases, with 18 bases spanning the gap. The CDR3 DNA reads TGTGCCAGCAGACCCTCCCCGAGCAGGGGCTATGGCTACACCTTC. This encodes CASRPSPSRGYGYTF.

This chain uses TRBV5-4 with TRBJ2-7; 12 bases match TRBD2. Per germline, CDR1 SGHNT and CDR2 YYREEE (reference sequence). V was pared by 4 bases and J by 3 bases, with 8 bases of the junction left unmatched. The CDR3 contains 16 residues. In DNA form, the CDR3 reads TGTGCCAGCAGCCAAGGCGGACTAGCGGGGAACTACGAGCAGTACTTC. It encodes CASSQGGLAGNYEQYF. Full variable domain (rest looked up from reference TRBV5-4 and TRBJ2-7): ETGVTQSPTHLIKTRGQQVTLRCSSQSGHNTVSWYQQALGQGPQFIFQYYREEENGRGNFPPRFSGLQFPNYSSELNVNALELDDSALYLCASSQGGLAGNYEQYFGPGTRLTVT.

The chain recombines TRBV5-1 with TRBJ1-2, with D maybe TRBD1 (5 bases). Trimming took off 1 base at V and 8 bases at J, with 18 bases between the two ends. This CDR3 is 15 amino acids long. Germline V gene data show CDR1 as SGHRS and CDR2 as YFSETQ. CDR3 in amino acids: CASSLTGALVGGYTF. CDR3 bases: TGCGCCAGCAGCTTGACTGGGGCCTTAGTCGGAGGCTACACCTTC.

The CDR3 DNA reads TGCGCCAGCAGCCAAGGGGCGGGGGGGATCTCCTACGAGCAGTACTTC. Its protein product is CASSQGAGGISYEQYF. The V gene is TRBV4-1, the J gene TRBJ2-7; 9 nucleotides line up with TRBD2. CDR1 is MGHRA, CDR2 YSYEKL, per germline. This CDR3 has 16 residues. The junction had 4 bases not matched to a gene; V was cut back by 1 base and J by 0 bases.

This clone was counted a single time. The rearrangement uses TRBV10-2 and TRBJ2-7; a weak D match, TRBD1 (5 bases). In germline, CDR1 is WSHSY, CDR2 SAAADI. Trimming removed 0 bases from V and 6 bases from J, with 12 bases in between. CDR3 size: 14 residues. CDR3 residues: CASSESIGAGEQYF. Here the CDR3 DNA reads TGCGCCAGCAGTGAGTCAATAGGGGCTGGCGAGCAGTACTTC.

This chain uses TRBV5-5 with TRBJ1-6; possibly TRBD1 for D (6 bases). Germline lookup yields CDR1 SGHKS and CDR2 YYEKEE (reference sequence). This CDR3 contains 15 residues. V lost 3 bases to trimming and J lost 3 bases, with 10 bases between them. This CDR3 reads CASSSTGFYNSPLHF. The CDR3 coding sequence is TGTGCCAGCAGCTCGACAGGATTCTATAATTCACCCCTCCACTTT.

This sequence joins TRBV19 and TRBJ1-3; the D gene is possibly TRBD1 (5 bases). Germline V CDR1 and CDR2: LNHDA, SQIVND (reference sequence). The CDR3 has 14 residues. Trimming shortened V by 7 bases and J by 0 bases, and 10 bases separated the two germline ends. CDR3 region: CASIPTVSGNTIYF. The CDR3 DNA sequence: TGTGCCAGTATTCCGACAGTCTCTGGAAACACCATATATTTT.